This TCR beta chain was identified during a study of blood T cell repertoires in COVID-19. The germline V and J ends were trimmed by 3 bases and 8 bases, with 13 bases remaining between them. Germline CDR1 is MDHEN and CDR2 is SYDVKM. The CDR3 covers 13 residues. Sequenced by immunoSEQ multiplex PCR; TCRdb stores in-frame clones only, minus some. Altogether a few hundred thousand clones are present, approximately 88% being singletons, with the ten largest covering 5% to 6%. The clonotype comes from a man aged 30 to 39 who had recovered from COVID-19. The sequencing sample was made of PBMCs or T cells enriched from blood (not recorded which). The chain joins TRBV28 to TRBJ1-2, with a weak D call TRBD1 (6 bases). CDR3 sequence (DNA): TGTGCCAGCAGTTTCGGACAGCGTTCGGGCTACACCTTC. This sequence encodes CASSFGQRSGYTF.